These T cell receptor beta chains were read from a single sample in a study of blood T cell repertoires in COVID-19. The protocol was immunoSEQ multiplex PCR, while the TCRdb copy is restricted to in-frame clones and leaves out a portion. Among about 200,000 clones listed, roughly 92% were seen once. Sequencing used peripheral blood. The receptors derive from a man between 60 and 70 years old with COVID-19, enrolled during active disease. CDR3s include the opening cysteine and the closing phenylalanine or tryptophan. The D gene is left open where the match is weak. Size values are once, few and many counts, or a class for expanded clones, and some rows have none.

TGTGCCAGCTCTCGGAGGCAAACAGCGGGAGGGCACGAGCAGTACTTC,CASSRRQTAGGHEQYF,16,.,TRBD2,TRBV18,TRBJ2-7
TGCGCCAGCAGCCCCCGGACAGGGCCCTACGAGCAGTACTTC,CASSPRTGPYEQYF,14,.,TRBD1,TRBV4-1,TRBJ2-7
TGTGCCAGCTCACAGCTCTCTGGAAACACCATATATTTT,CASSQLSGNTIYF,13,.,.,TRBV18,TRBJ1-3
TGTGCCAGCTCACAGACGGGTACGAACACCGGGGAGCTGTTTTTT,CASSQTGTNTGELFF,15,.,.,TRBV18,TRBJ2-2
TGTGCCAGTAGTCCCCCCAGTGTGGGGCCCAAAAACATTCAGTACTTC,CASSPPSVGPKNIQYF,16,.,.,TRBV19,TRBJ2-4
TGTGCCAGCAGCCCCCACAGGGGGGGGATTTTTAACTATGGCTACACCTTC,CASSPHRGGIFNYGYTF,17,.,TRBD1,TRBV7-9,TRBJ1-2
TGTGCCAGAAGCTTCGCGGAGGGCTCACCCCTCCACTTT,CARSFAEGSPLHF,13,.,.,TRBV5-3,TRBJ1-6
TGCGCCAGCAGCTTGAGGGGACTCCTCTGGGGCTACACCTTC,CASSLRGLLWGYTF,14,.,.,TRBV5-1,TRBJ1-2
TGTGCCAGTATGACAGGCTCCTATAATTCACCCCTCCACTTT,CASMTGSYNSPLHF,14,once,.,TRBV7-9,TRBJ1-6
TGTGCCAGCAGCACGACAGGGCTGGCTGAAGCTTTCTTT,CASSTTGLAEAFF,13,.,TRBD1,TRBV9,TRBJ1-1
TGTGCCAGCAGCACCCGCATCAACTCGGACAAACATGAGCAGTTCTTC,CASSTRINSDKHEQFF,16,.,.,TRBV27,TRBJ2-1
TGTGCCAGCACCATTGCGCCCTACACTGAAGCTTTCTTT,CASTIAPYTEAFF,13,.,.,TRBV7-2,TRBJ1-1
TGTGCCAGCAGCTTGATTCGGGGGCAGTTCTTC,CASSLIRGQFF,11,.,.,TRBV5-8,TRBJ2-1
TGTGCCTGGAGGACAGCTAGCACAGATACGCAGTATTTT,CAWRTASTDTQYF,13,.,.,TRBV30,TRBJ2-3
TGTGCCAGCAGCCAACCGGCGACTGTAGTTCAGTACTTC,CASSQPATVVQYF,13,once,.,TRBV14,TRBJ2-7
TGTGCCAGCAGCTCCGGGACAGGGGTTCCCTCCTACAATGAGCAGTTCTTC,CASSSGTGVPSYNEQFF,17,.,TRBD1,TRBV5-4,TRBJ2-1
TGCGCCAGCAGCTTGGCGACAGGGGAGAATGAGCAGTTCTTC,CASSLATGENEQFF,14,.,TRBD1,TRBV5-1,TRBJ2-1
TGTGCCAGCAGTTGGGCTAGCGGACCCTACGAGCAGTACTTC,CASSWASGPYEQYF,14,.,TRBD2,TRBV27,TRBJ2-7
TGTGCCAGCAGCTCCACACTTGCGGGGGGGACACGGAATGAGCAGTTCTTC,CASSSTLAGGTRNEQFF,17,.,TRBD2,TRBV7-6,TRBJ2-1
TGTGCCAGCAGCTTGGCCGGACAGGGTGATAAGCCCCAGCATTTT,CASSLAGQGDKPQHF,15,.,TRBD1,TRBV5-6,TRBJ1-5
TGTGCCAGCAGCGCGGATAGTGTTGGGCCCCAGCATTTT,CASSADSVGPQHF,13,.,.,TRBV5-4,TRBJ1-5
TGTGCCAGTAGTATTAGCGGGGGGGAAAACATTCAGTACTTC,CASSISGGENIQYF,14,.,TRBD2,TRBV19,TRBJ2-4
TGCGCCAGCAGCACGGGACAGGGGAACACAGATACGCAGTATTTT,CASSTGQGNTDTQYF,15,.,TRBD1,TRBV5-1,TRBJ2-3
TGTGCCAGCAGCACGCGGGGCCGCACAGATACGCAGTATTTT,CASSTRGRTDTQYF,14,.,.,TRBV21-1,TRBJ2-3
TGTGCCAGTACCACCCGGACAGGGGATAATGAAAAACTGTTTTTT,CASTTRTGDNEKLFF,15,once,TRBD1,TRBV19,TRBJ1-4
TGCAGCACCATGACTAGCGGGAGGGCCAATGAGCAGTTCTTC,CSTMTSGRANEQFF,14,once,TRBD2,TRBV29-1,TRBJ2-1
TGCGCCAGCAGCCAAGGGACAGGGAGGTCCTACAATGAGCAGTTCTTC,CASSQGTGRSYNEQFF,16,.,TRBD1,TRBV4-1,TRBJ2-1
TGCGCCAGCAGTTCGACGGAGATAGTTGGCTACACCTTC,CASSSTEIVGYTF,13,.,.,TRBV5-1,TRBJ1-2
TGTGCCAGCGGGAACGGGACAAAAGTCACAGATACGCAGTATTTT,CASGNGTKVTDTQYF,15,.,.,TRBV5-4,TRBJ2-3
TGTGCCAGCAGCCGAGAGACAGGGCTCACTAATGAAAAACTGTTTTTT,CASSRETGLTNEKLFF,16,.,TRBD1,TRBV5-5,TRBJ1-4
TGTGCCAGCACCCAAGGGGGAGGGAATCTCGACTATGGCTACACCTTC,CASTQGGGNLDYGYTF,16,.,.,TRBV3-1/TRBV3-2,TRBJ1-2
TGTGCCAGCAGGCCGTCACAGGGTAGAGACTATGGCTACACCTTC,CASRPSQGRDYGYTF,15,.,.,TRBV2,TRBJ1-2
TGTGCCAGCAGCTCCAGCGGGAGTTTGTACAATGAGCAGTTCTTC,CASSSSGSLYNEQFF,15,.,TRBD2,TRBV7-2,TRBJ2-1
TGCAGCGTACGGTCGTACAATGAGCAGTTCTTC,CSVRSYNEQFF,11,.,.,TRBV29-1,TRBJ2-1
TGTGCCAGCAGGGGAACACTAGGCTACGAGCAGTACTTC,CASRGTLGYEQYF,13,.,.,TRBV6-1,TRBJ2-7
TGTGCCTATTCGGCAGGAACCTACGAGCAGTACTTC,CAYSAGTYEQYF,12,.,.,TRBV5-4,TRBJ2-7
TGTGCCAGCAGCAGGACAGGGGGCGAGCAGTACTTC,CASSRTGGEQYF,12,.,TRBD1,TRBV13,TRBJ2-7
TGTGCCAGCAGTCAAAATCAGGACAGCCGGCAGTTCTTC,CASSQNQDSRQFF,13,.,.,TRBV6-5,TRBJ2-1
TGTGCCAGCAGCCCAACTAGCACGACAGGGATAGCAGGCTACGAGCAGTACTTC,CASSPTSTTGIAGYEQYF,18,.,.,TRBV5-5,TRBJ2-7
TGTGCCAGCAGCGTAGGACTAGCGGGAGTCTCATCAGATACGCAGTATTTT,CASSVGLAGVSSDTQYF,17,.,TRBD2,TRBV9,TRBJ2-3
TGCGCCAGCAGCTTGGCCTCCGGGACAGGGACCTACGAGCAGTACTTC,CASSLASGTGTYEQYF,16,.,TRBD1,TRBV5-1,TRBJ2-7
TGTGCCAGCAGGGTCCAGATGAACACCGGGGAGCTGTTTTTT,CASRVQMNTGELFF,14,.,.,TRBV28,TRBJ2-2
TGTGCCAGCTCGCGGGTAATCGGACGGGCCGACACAGATACGCAGTATTTT,CASSRVIGRADTDTQYF,17,.,.,TRBV18,TRBJ2-3
TGCGCCAGCAGCATACGACAGGGGACGGGGGCCAACGTCCTGACTTTC,CASSIRQGTGANVLTF,16,.,TRBD1,TRBV5-1,TRBJ2-6
TGTGCCAGCAGCCCGGGGACTAGCGAGGGCAGAGAGCAGTACTTC,CASSPGTSEGREQYF,15,.,TRBD2,TRBV5-4,TRBJ2-7
TGTGCCAGCAGCACCGGGCCTTCAGCGGGGAACTACGAGCAGTACTTC,CASSTGPSAGNYEQYF,16,once,TRBD2,TRBV9,TRBJ2-7
TGTGCCAGCAGAAAGGGACAGGGGCCCTACGAGCAGTACTTC,CASRKGQGPYEQYF,14,.,TRBD1,TRBV6-6,TRBJ2-7
TGTGCCGCAGGGACAGGAACCTACAATGAGCAGTTCTTC,CAAGTGTYNEQFF,13,few,TRBD1,TRBV24-1,TRBJ2-1
TGTGCCAGCAGCCCGGGACTAGCGGGAGTGGTGGAGACCCAGTACTTC,CASSPGLAGVVETQYF,16,.,TRBD2,TRBV2,TRBJ2-5
TGTGCCAGCAGCCAAGTCCCGGGCTACGAGCAGTACTTC,CASSQVPGYEQYF,13,.,.,TRBV14,TRBJ2-7
TGTGCCAGCAGCCAGACCGGGACATGGGAAAAACTGTTTTTT,CASSQTGTWEKLFF,14,.,.,TRBV14,TRBJ1-4
TGTGCCAGCAGCTTATTGACAGGGGGCAACACTGAAGCTTTCTTT,CASSLLTGGNTEAFF,15,.,TRBD1,TRBV7-6,TRBJ1-1
TGTGCCACAGAAGATCGACAGTCCTCTGGAAACACCATATATTTT,CATEDRQSSGNTIYF,15,.,.,TRBV19,TRBJ1-3
TGTGCCAGCAGCTCGCCCGGACTAGCGGGAGGGGGCACAGATACGCAGTATTTT,CASSSPGLAGGGTDTQYF,18,once,TRBD2,TRBV7-9,TRBJ2-3